These 20 T cell receptor beta chains were all obtained from the same sample, sequenced in a study of T cell clonality in common variable immunodeficiency. Study-level points and caveats: Fewer deletions and N-nucleotide insertions were reportedly seen in common variable immunodeficiency TCR beta sequences.

Which antigens these TCRs recognize remains unknown. Only in-frame clones appear in the TCRdb table, and some are missing; sequencing was by immunoSEQ multiplex PCR. Sampling found some 10,000 clones, none seen once. The sample consisted of peripheral blood mononuclear cells. These receptors all stem from a human donor with common variable immunodeficiency.

In this sample, this clone turned up a few times. At one end the junction does not follow the germline gene, possibly because of a read error. The read halts 3 residues ahead of the CDR3 end, with the missing end drawn from the germline J gene. The rearrangement joins TRBV7-7 to TRBJ2-5; D is unresolved. CDR1 and CDR2 (germline): SSHAT, FNYEAQ (reference sequence). The CDR3 extends over 13 amino acids. CDR3 DNA, as far as it was read: TGTGCTAGCAGCTTAGGTCAGAAAGAGACC. This encodes CASSLGQKET. The whole CDR3 is CASSLGQKETQYF. Looking up the rest from reference TRBV7-7 and TRBJ2-5 gives the full variable domain: GAGVSQSPRYKVTKRGQDVTLRCDPISSHATLYWYQQALGQGPEFLTYFNYEAQPDKSGLPSDRFSAERPEGSISTLTIQRTEQRDSAMYRCASSLGQKETQYFGPGTRLLVL.

This clone was detected only a few times. The missing CDR3 end, 3 residues past where the read stops, is filled in from the germline J gene. This chain connects TRBV6-2 or TRBV6-3 to TRBJ2-2; 7 nucleotides line up with TRBD1. V shed 5 bases, J shed 0 bases, and the junction held 3 bases outside the gene matches. Germline V gene sequence: CDR1 MNHEY, CDR2 SVGEGT. This CDR3 contains 15 residues. The CDR3 reads CASSKTGTNTGELFF. The sequenced CDR3 bases are TGTGCCAGCAGTAAGACAGGGACGAACACCGGGGAG.

CDR3 region: CASSPGGAGNTIYF. The DNA read from the CDR3 is TGTGCCAGCTCACCGGGGGGAGCTGGAAACACC. This chain links TRBV18 with TRBJ1-3, with a possible D match to TRBD1 (5 bases). The read halts 3 residues ahead of the CDR3 end, with the missing end drawn from the germline J gene. V lost 3 bases, J lost 2 bases, and 8 bases lay in between. Germline-derived CDR1 and CDR2 are KGHSH and LQKENI. The CDR3 sequence is 14 residues long.

The sequenced CDR3 bases are TGTGCCAGCAGCTTAGAGGGCTCCACATACGAG. Translated: CASSLEGSTYE. The full CDR3 sequence reads CASSLEGSTYEQYF. This rearrangement joins TRBV7-2 to TRBJ2-7, with D uncertain. With the read ending 3 residues before the CDR3 end, the germline J gene is used to fill in that end. Trimming left V 1 base short and J 4 bases short, with 11 bases between. CDR1 is SGHTA, CDR2 FQGNSA, per germline. The CDR3 length is 14 residues.

This clone rates as medium-sized. Read data end 3 residues before the CDR3 end; the end is taken from the germline J gene. The rearrangement joins TRBV5-1 to TRBJ1-6; D is possibly TRBD1 (5 bases). Germline V gene lookup returns CDR1 SGHRS and CDR2 YFSETQ. This CDR3 region has 13 residues. The CDR3 DNA, read in part, is TGCGCCAGCAGCCTTCGGACGGGGGAGCCC. Encoded protein: CASSLRTGEP. The complete CDR3 reads CASSLRTGEPLHF.

This clone has only a few counts. The read finishes 3 residues shy of the CDR3 end, and the germline J gene is used to complete it. The chain joins TRBV30 to TRBJ2-1; 12 bases map to TRBD2. Germline CDR1 GTSNPN, CDR2 SVGIG (reference sequence). CDR3 length: 14 residues. Trimming took 2 bases from V and 8 from J; bases not matched to a gene: 4. The CDR3 sequence: CAWSRLAGEDEQFF. The covered CDR3 bases are TGTGCCTGGAGTAGACTAGCGGGAGAGGATGAG.

This clone was counted between two and nine times. The read stops 3 residues short of the end of the CDR3; the missing end is completed from the germline J gene. The rearrangement joins TRBV18 to TRBJ2-5, with 11 bases fitting TRBD2. The CDR3 covers 18 residues. With V trimmed by 0 bases and J by 5 bases, 11 bases remained unmatched. The germline V gene encodes CDR1 KGHSH and CDR2 LQKENI. The CDR3 sequence: CASSPPTGTSGIWETQYF. CDR3 bases read: TGTGCCAGCTCACCACCCACCGGGACTAGCGGTATTTGGGAGACC. Using reference TRBV18 and TRBJ2-5 for the parts outside the CDR3, the full variable domain is NAGVMQNPRHLVRRRGQEARLRCSPMKGHSHVYWYRQLPEEGLKFMVYLQKENIIDESGMPKERFSAEFPKEGPSILRIQQVVRGDSAAYFCASSPPTGTSGIWETQYFGPGTRLLVL.

Comments on this clone: The read ends 3 residues before the CDR3 terminus; that terminus is restored from the germline J gene. This chain connects TRBV18 to TRBJ2-2; TRBD2 aligns across 10 bases. CDR1 is KGHSH, CDR2 LQKENI, per germline. CDR3 length equals 18 residues. Unmatched junction bases numbered 8, after V lost 3 bases and J lost 1 base. The CDR3 protein is CASSPLPPSGRNTGELFF. Incomplete CDR3 DNA: TGTGCCAGCTCACCCCTCCCGCCTAGCGGGAGGAACACCGGGGAG.

As for this clone: With the read ending 3 residues before the CDR3 end, the germline J gene is used to fill in that end. The chain uses TRBV19 and TRBJ2-4; 8 nucleotides line up with TRBD2. Germline CDR1 is LNHDA and CDR2 is SQIVND (reference sequence). With V trimmed by 5 bases and J by 3 bases, 9 bases remained unmatched. CDR3 size: 16 residues. The DNA read from the CDR3 is TGTGCCAGTAGTCACCGTGCCGGGACTAGCAAAAACATT. Protein: CASSHRAGTSKNI. The complete CDR3 sequence is CASSHRAGTSKNIQYF.

In regard to this clone: From the germline J gene comes the end of the CDR3, since the read stops 3 residues before it. The rearrangement uses TRBV7-9 and TRBJ1-1, with D tentatively TRBD1 (6 bases). This CDR3 is 15 amino acids long. Trimming stripped 5 bases from V and 2 bases from J, with 15 bases between. Looked up from germline, CDR1 is SEHNR and CDR2 is FQNEAQ (reference sequence). Here the CDR3 reads CASSPRQAINTEAFF. CDR3 DNA, as far as it was read: TGTGCCAGCAGCCCTCGACAGGCTATCAACACTGAA.

This clone was seen a few times. Read sequence stops 3 residues before the CDR3 end, and the germline J gene provides the missing end. V gene TRBV7-9 combines with J gene TRBJ1-5, with D unclear. V gave up 4 bases and J gave up 2 bases, with 6 bases separating them. This CDR3 is 13 amino acids long. Germline V gene data show CDR1 as SEHNR and CDR2 as FQNEAQ (reference sequence). CDR3 sequence reads: CASSWQGNQPQHF. Partial CDR3 DNA: TGTGCCAGCAGCTGGCAGGGCAATCAGCCC.

Of note for this clone: The read ends 3 residues before the CDR3 terminus; that terminus is restored from the germline J gene. This sequence joins TRBV18 and TRBJ2-4; 8 nucleotides align to TRBD2. The V and J ends lost 2 bases and 0 bases, in that order; junction bases with no gene match: 6. Germline V gives CDR1 KGHSH, CDR2 LQKENI. This CDR3 is built from 17 residues. The covered CDR3 bases are TGTGCCAGCTCACCAGGTAGCGGGACCCGAGCCAAAAACATT. Amino acids: CASSPGSGTRAKNI. The full CDR3 protein is CASSPGSGTRAKNIQYF.

This clone was counted a few times. Read data end 3 residues before the CDR3 end; the end is taken from the germline J gene. This rearrangement joins TRBV19 to TRBJ2-3; D perhaps matches TRBD1 (5 bases). The CDR3 loop spans 15 amino acids. The ends were cut back, 6 bases at V and 4 bases at J, with 17 bases in the middle. Germline assignment: CDR1 LNHDA and CDR2 SQIVND (reference sequence). The DNA read from the CDR3 is TGTGCCAGTAGCATTTCGACAGTTCCATCAGATACG. It is translated as CASSISTVPSDT. The entire CDR3 reads CASSISTVPSDTQYF. The full variable domain, completed using reference TRBV19 and TRBJ2-3, is DGGITQSPKYLFRKEGQNVTLSCEQNLNHDAMYWYRQDPGQGLRLIYYSQIVNDFQKGDIAEGYSVSREKKESFPLTVTSAQKNPTAFYLCASSISTVPSDTQYFGPGTRLTVL.

This clone came up a few times. Read sequence stops 3 residues before the CDR3 end, and the germline J gene provides the missing end. The J gene is TRBJ2-4, the V gene TRBV19; weak D call: TRBD1 (6 bases). V lost 2 bases, J lost 1 base, and 9 bases lay in between. The CDR3 runs 15 residues. Germline CDR1 is LNHDA and CDR2 is SQIVND (reference sequence). CDR3 DNA (partial): TGTGCCAGTAGTATAATGGGGGCGGCCAAAAACATT. Encoded protein: CASSIMGAAKNI. The whole CDR3 is CASSIMGAAKNIQYF. The complete variable domain, with remaining parts taken from reference TRBV19 and TRBJ2-4, reads DGGITQSPKYLFRKEGQNVTLSCEQNLNHDAMYWYRQDPGQGLRLIYYSQIVNDFQKGDIAEGYSVSREKKESFPLTVTSAQKNPTAFYLCASSIMGAAKNIQYFGAGTRLSVL.

This clone was observed a few times. The CDR3 DNA, read in part, is TGTGCCTGGAGTCTCGGACAAACCTACGAG. Protein product: CAWSLGQTYE. The full CDR3 protein reads CAWSLGQTYEQYF. V usage is TRBV30 and J usage is TRBJ2-7, with D possibly TRBD1 on 5 matching bases. Coverage ceases 3 residues before the CDR3 finishes, and the germline J gene fills in the end. V was cut by 2 bases and J by 2 bases, with 10 bases left in between. Germline V lookup: CDR1 GTSNPN, CDR2 SVGIG (reference sequence). This CDR3 has 13 residues. Filled out from reference TRBV30 and TRBJ2-7, the complete variable domain reads SQTIHQWPATLVQPVGSPLSLECTVEGTSNPNLYWYRQAAGRGLQLLFYSVGIGQISSEVPQNLSASRPQDRQFILSSKKLLLSDSGFYLCAWSLGQTYEQYFGPGTRLTVT.

This clone was found a few times. The observed sequence ends 3 residues before the CDR3 terminus, with the missing tail filled in from the germline J gene. The gene calls are TRBV18 and TRBJ1-5; D might be TRBD1 (5 bases). V was cut by 4 bases and J by 7 bases, with 11 bases left in between. The CDR3 totals 13 residues. CDR1 is KGHSH and CDR2 is LQKENI in the germline V gene. Incomplete CDR3 DNA: TGTGCCAGCTCACGAGGGGCAGGGCAGCCC. Translation gives CASSRGAGQP. The full CDR3 sequence reads CASSRGAGQPQHF. Drawing the rest from reference TRBV18 and TRBJ1-5, the complete variable domain is NAGVMQNPRHLVRRRGQEARLRCSPMKGHSHVYWYRQLPEEGLKFMVYLQKENIIDESGMPKERFSAEFPKEGPSILRIQQVVRGDSAAYFCASSRGAGQPQHFGDGTRLSIL.

In regard to this clone: Read data end 3 residues before the CDR3 end; the end is taken from the germline J gene. This chain joins TRBV6-2 or TRBV6-3 and TRBJ1-2, with a possible D match to TRBD1 (6 bases). The V end lost 6 bases, the J end lost 4 bases, and 12 bases lay between the germline ends. Germline V lookup: CDR1 MNHEY, CDR2 SVGEGT. The CDR3 totals 13 residues. CDR3 DNA (partial): TGTGCCAGCAGCCAGGGACACCTCTATGGC. Translated: CASSQGHLYG. The entire CDR3 protein is CASSQGHLYGYTF.

This clone appeared a few times. The observed sequence ends 3 residues before the CDR3 terminus, with the missing tail filled in from the germline J gene. The rearrangement links TRBV2 to TRBJ1-6, with TRBD1 as a possible D gene (5 bases). Germline CDR1 and CDR2: SNHLY and FYNNEI. The CDR3 has 15 residues. V gave up 0 bases and J gave up 9 bases, with 12 bases separating them. CDR3 protein: CASSEASLGASPLHF. CDR3 DNA, as far as it was read: TGTGCCAGCAGTGAAGCTTCCTTAGGGGCTTCACCC.

There are a few counts of this clone. The missing CDR3 end, 3 residues past where the read stops, is filled in from the germline J gene. The rearrangement uses TRBV30 and TRBJ1-4; a weak D match, TRBD1 (5 bases). V was clipped by 5 bases and J by 5 bases, with 9 bases between them. Germline V gene sequence: CDR1 GTSNPN, CDR2 SVGIG (reference sequence). There are 12 residues in the CDR3. CDR3 DNA, as far as it was read: TGTGCCTGGGGGGGGACCAATGAAAAA. It translates to CAWGGTNEK. In full, the CDR3 reads CAWGGTNEKLFF.

Concerning this clone itself: The missing CDR3 end, 3 residues past where the read stops, is filled in from the germline J gene. The genes are TRBV6-2 or TRBV6-3 and TRBJ2-7; TRBD2 matches at 8 bases. V was clipped by 7 bases and J by 0 bases; unmatched bases: 14. Per the germline V gene, CDR1 is MNHEY and CDR2 is SVGEGT. The CDR3 totals 17 residues. The CDR3 DNA, read in part, is TGTGCCAGCAAACGGGCGGGAGGTTCGAGGAGCTCCTACGAG. Translated: CASKRAGGSRSSYE. The full CDR3 reads CASKRAGGSRSSYEQYF.